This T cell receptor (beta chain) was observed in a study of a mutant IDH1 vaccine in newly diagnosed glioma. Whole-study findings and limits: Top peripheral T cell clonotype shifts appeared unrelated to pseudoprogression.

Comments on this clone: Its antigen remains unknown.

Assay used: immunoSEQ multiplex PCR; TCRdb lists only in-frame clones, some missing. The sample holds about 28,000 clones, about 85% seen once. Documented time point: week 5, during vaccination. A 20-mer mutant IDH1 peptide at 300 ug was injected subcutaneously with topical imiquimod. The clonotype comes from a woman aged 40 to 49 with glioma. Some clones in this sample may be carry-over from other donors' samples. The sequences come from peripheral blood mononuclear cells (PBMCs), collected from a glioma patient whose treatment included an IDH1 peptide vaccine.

CDR3 in amino acids: CASSQDDRYTDTQYF. CDR3 sequence (DNA): TGTGCCAGCAGCCAAGATGACCGCTACACAGATACGCAGTATTTT. The chain recombines TRBV14 with TRBJ2-3; no definite D call. CDR1 SGHDN and CDR2 FVKESK come from the germline V gene. V dropped 0 bases and J dropped 2 bases, with 9 bases sitting between them. The CDR3 extends over 15 amino acids.